This T cell receptor beta chain was recorded in a study of chemoradiotherapy in HPV16-positive cancers. Overall study results and limits: Candidate HPV-specific clones and E7-related TCR motifs grew in tumor during treatment.

Germline CDR1 reads LGHNT; CDR2 reads FRNRAP. This CDR3 contains 14 residues. TCRdb's table, derived via immunoSEQ multiplex PCR, lists solely in-frame clones and lacks some. This repertoire shows around 3,000 clones, under 90% found once; its top ten account for 2.5% to 3.5%. Samples were taken several times over chemoradiotherapy. Notes on this clone: Its antigen is currently unknown. The junction departs from germline at one end; a sequencing error may be responsible.

The sequence was obtained from a human donor with HPV-associated anogenital cancer. The chain joins TRBV12-5 to TRBJ2-1; 10 bases line up with TRBD1. The material was tumor tissue, obtained from a patient who underwent chemoradiotherapy. This chain's CDR3 is CASGWGTGENGQFF. CDR3 sequence (DNA): TGTGCTAGTGGGTGGGGGACAGGGGAAAATGGGCAGTTCTTC.